One and the same sample provided the 6 T cell receptor beta chains below, sequenced in a study of breast tumors, draining lymph nodes, adjacent tissues. Breast cancer patients provided tissue from their axillary draining lymph nodes. TCRdb reanalysed the multiplex PCR reads using MiXCR and keeps one entry per CDR3 protein. The sample shows around 170,000 distinct CDR3 sequences, approximately 30% of them seen only once. What was sequenced was axillary lymph node tissue. Receptors originate from a female donor with breast cancer. Some clones in this sample may be carry-over from other donors' samples.

A remark on this clonotype: The conserved phenylalanine or tryptophan normally closing the CDR3 is absent here, so this likely arose from a read error. The chain has TRBV12-3 or TRBV12-4 and TRBJ2-7; the match to TRBD2 covers 10 bases. CDR3 length: 15 amino acids. The J segment lost 7 bases and the V segment lost 6 bases, leaving 12 bases of the junction unmatched. The CDR3 here is CASSQVASGSAEQYL. The DNA for the CDR3 is TGTGCCAGCAGCCAAGTGGCTAGCGGGAGCGCAGAGCAGTACCTC.

This clonotype has a count of ten or more. This chain uses TRBV7-9 with TRBJ2-4; D not certain. V was trimmed by 3 bases and J by 1 base, leaving 10 bases between them. This CDR3 comprises 15 residues. Germline CDR1 is SEHNR and CDR2 is FQNEAQ (reference sequence). CDR3 protein: CASSFDLGAKNIQYF. The CDR3 bases are TGTGCCAGCAGCTTCGACCTGGGTGCCAAAAACATTCAGTACTTC.

This clonotype appeared many times. This chain connects TRBV7-2 to TRBJ2-7, with D tentatively TRBD1 (7 bases). There are 18 residues in the CDR3. Per the germline V gene, CDR1 is SGHTA and CDR2 is FQGNSA. V was pared by 3 bases and J by 7 bases, with 28 bases between. CDR3 sequence: CASSFSPGARTGLREQYF. The CDR3 nucleotides read TGTGCCAGCAGCTTTAGCCCGGGGGCTCGGACAGGTCTGAGAGAGCAGTACTTC.

There are many counts of this clonotype. The chain recombines TRBV20-1 with TRBJ2-3; D is uncertain. V was shortened by 6 bases and J by 1 base, with 8 bases between the two germline ends. Germline values: CDR1 DFQATT, CDR2 SNEGSKA (reference sequence). The CDR3 contains 12 residues. Written as DNA, the CDR3 is TGCAGTGCCACCGACGGCACAGATACGCAGTATTTT. Protein sequence: CSATDGTDTQYF.

This clonotype was seen at least ten times. The CDR3 DNA reads as TGTGCCAGCAGCCTGGGCTCCACGGGCAATCAGCCCCAGCATTTT. This codes for CASSLGSTGNQPQHF. The chain employs TRBV6-5 and TRBJ1-5; no reliable D call. In germline, CDR1 is MNHEY, CDR2 SVGAGI. Trimming removed 6 bases at V and 2 bases at J, with 14 bases between. The length of the CDR3 is 15 residues.

This clonotype occurred a few times. A much larger clone is a single base away; this may be a read error. This chain uses TRBV20-1 with TRBJ2-7, with 10 bases lining up with TRBD2. The ends lost 3 bases at V and 1 base at J; junction bases unmatched: 6. This CDR3 has 15 residues. Germline CDR1 reads DFQATT; CDR2 reads SNEGSKA (reference sequence). Here the CDR3 DNA reads TGCAGTGCTAGGTACCAAGCGGGGGGGTCCTACGAGCAGTACTTC. Translating gives CSARYQAGGSYEQYF.